These T cell receptor beta chains were read from a single sample in a study of blood T cell repertoires in COVID-19. Measured with immunoSEQ multiplex PCR; TCRdb has only the in-frame clones, and not every one. In the table there are about 230,000 clones, about nine tenths of which are singletons. Sequencing was performed on peripheral blood. Receptor source: a man aged 50-60 years with COVID-19, enrolled during active disease. Both conserved end residues are part of each CDR3. Fields, in order: V gene, J gene, CDR3 length, clone size, D gene, CDR3 protein, CDR3 DNA. A D gene is named only where the DNA matches it firmly. A clone size is listed for some rows: how often the clone was seen (once, few, many), or a class if it is expanded.

TRBV6-5	TRBJ1-1	14	.	.	CASSYRGMNTEAFF	TGTGCCAGCAGTTACCGGGGGATGAACACTGAAGCTTTCTTT
TRBV7-9	TRBJ2-5	18	.	TRBD2	CASSGPSNSGRQQETQYF	TGTGCCAGCAGCGGACCCAGTAATAGCGGGAGACAACAAGAGACCCAGTACTTC
TRBV19	TRBJ1-5	13	.	.	CASWSQQTGPQHF	TGTGCCAGTTGGAGCCAGCAAACCGGGCCCCAGCATTTT
TRBV27	TRBJ1-5	13	once	.	CASRQASNQPQHF	TGTGCCAGCAGACAGGCGAGCAATCAGCCCCAGCATTTT
TRBV11-1	TRBJ2-2	14	.	TRBD1	CASSVDRGNGELFF	TGTGCCAGCAGCGTGGACAGGGGAAACGGGGAGCTGTTTTTT
TRBV18	TRBJ2-7	15	.	.	CASSPQLGGAYEQYF	TGTGCCAGCTCACCACAGCTCGGAGGGGCCTACGAGCAGTACTTC
TRBV9	TRBJ2-7	19	.	TRBD2	CASSKGLAGGGDRSYEQYF	TGTGCCAGCAGCAAAGGACTAGCGGGAGGGGGGGATAGGTCGTACGAGCAGTACTTC
TRBV18	TRBJ2-7	15	.	.	CASSPLERSSYEQYF	TGTGCCAGCTCACCTCTGGAGAGGAGCTCCTACGAGCAGTACTTC
TRBV27	TRBJ1-2	17	.	TRBD1	CASTPGQGAERGYGYTF	TGTGCCAGCACTCCGGGACAGGGGGCAGAGCGGGGCTATGGCTACACCTTC
TRBV18	TRBJ1-4	16	.	TRBD1	CASSPIAGGSNEKLFF	TGTGCCAGCTCACCTATCGCAGGGGGTTCTAATGAAAAACTGTTTTTT
TRBV6-2/TRBV6-3	TRBJ2-7	16	.	TRBD2	CASSYQTGLGSYEQYF	TGTGCCAGCAGTTACCAAACGGGACTAGGCTCCTACGAGCAGTACTTC
TRBV7-3	TRBJ2-2	17	.	TRBD2	CASSSSGTSVSAGELFF	TGTGCCAGCAGCTCATCCGGGACTAGCGTTTCGGCCGGGGAGCTGTTTTTT
TRBV20-1	TRBJ2-7	15	few	.	CSASGGTELSYEQYF	TGCAGTGCTAGTGGCGGCACGGAACTTTCCTACGAGCAGTACTTC
TRBV4-1	TRBJ1-2	17	.	TRBD1	CASSQFMRDRGRSGYTF	TGCGCCAGCAGCCAATTTATGCGGGACAGGGGGCGATCTGGCTACACCTTC
TRBV6-1	TRBJ2-5	14	few	.	CASSEVARPETQYF	TGTGCCAGCAGTGAAGTAGCGAGGCCTGAGACCCAGTACTTC
TRBV7-9	TRBJ2-5	14	.	TRBD1	CASSSYRGQETQYF	TGTGCCAGCAGCTCCTACAGGGGCCAAGAGACCCAGTACTTC
TRBV4-2	TRBJ1-2	16	few	TRBD1	CASSQELTGANYGYTF	TGTGCCAGCAGCCAAGAACTGACAGGGGCTAACTATGGCTACACCTTC
TRBV19	TRBJ2-7	17	.	.	CASSPLNPGPHAYEQYF	TGTGCCAGTAGTCCCCTCAACCCAGGGCCCCACGCCTACGAGCAGTACTTC
TRBV7-8	TRBJ1-1	14	.	.	CASSRTEKDTEAFF	TGTGCCAGCAGCCGGACAGAGAAAGACACTGAAGCTTTCTTT
TRBV5-4	TRBJ1-1	15	.	.	CASSLLGAGFTEAFF	TGTGCCAGCAGCTTGCTGGGGGCGGGTTTCACTGAAGCTTTCTTT
TRBV7-2	TRBJ2-7	14	.	TRBD2	CASSPTSGPYEQYF	TGTGCCAGCAGCCCGACTAGCGGTCCCTACGAGCAGTACTTC
TRBV10-3	TRBJ2-5	16	.	TRBD2	CATSQPSGRAGETQYF	TGTGCCACTTCGCAGCCTAGCGGGAGGGCCGGGGAGACCCAGTACTTC
TRBV6-5	TRBJ1-1	13	.	.	CAGGRGRDTEAFF	TGTGCCGGAGGACGGGGAAGGGACACTGAAGCTTTCTTT
TRBV19	TRBJ2-7	15	few	.	CASSKREGHLNEQYF	TGTGCCAGTAGTAAAAGGGAGGGACACCTGAACGAGCAGTACTTC
TRBV5-1	TRBJ2-2	14	.	.	CASGAEVNTGELFF	TGCGCCAGCGGTGCTGAGGTGAACACCGGGGAGCTGTTTTTT
TRBV6-5	TRBJ1-2	14	.	TRBD1	CASRPTGARGGYTF	TGTGCCAGCAGACCGACAGGGGCTCGGGGTGGCTACACCTTC
TRBV10-2	TRBJ2-5	15	.	TRBD2	CASRISGDLRETQYF	TGCGCCAGCAGAATAAGCGGGGACCTCCGGGAGACCCAGTACTTC
TRBV5-4	TRBJ1-4	15	.	TRBD1	CASSLRQGINEKLFF	TGTGCCAGCAGCTTACGACAGGGGATTAATGAAAAACTGTTTTTT
TRBV2	TRBJ2-1	15	.	TRBD1	CASSQAGQGSNEQFF	TGTGCCAGCAGTCAGGCGGGACAGGGGTCTAATGAGCAGTTCTTC
TRBV3-1/TRBV3-2	TRBJ1-5	13	.	.	CASSQGLYQPQHF	TGTGCCAGCAGCCAAGGTCTGTATCAGCCCCAGCATTTT
TRBV9	TRBJ1-1	14	.	.	CASNRGTLNTEAFF	TGTGCCAGCAACCGCGGGACCCTGAACACTGAAGCTTTCTTT
TRBV10-3	TRBJ2-5	14	.	.	CAISERRGQETQYF	TGTGCCATCAGTGAGAGGAGGGGACAAGAGACCCAGTACTTC
TRBV4-1	TRBJ2-4	16	.	TRBD2	CASSQEGLAGRNIQYF	TGCGCCAGCAGCCAAGAAGGACTAGCGGGAAGAAACATTCAGTACTTC
TRBV6-2/TRBV6-3	TRBJ1-5	14	.	TRBD1	CASSYTGGNQPQHF	TGTGCCAGCAGTTACACAGGGGGGAATCAGCCCCAGCATTTT
TRBV5-1	TRBJ2-2	16	.	.	CASSLAGQTLTGELFF	TGCGCCAGCAGCTTGGCCGGTCAGACTCTCACCGGGGAGCTGTTTTTT
TRBV19	TRBJ2-3	14	.	.	CASSIGTGSDTQYF	TGTGCCAGTAGTATCGGCACAGGGTCAGATACGCAGTATTTT
TRBV29-1	TRBJ2-1	15	.	.	CSVEDLAVSYNEQFF	TGCAGCGTTGAAGATCTGGCGGTCTCCTACAATGAGCAGTTCTTC
TRBV19	TRBJ1-5	14	.	.	CASSWGQANQPQHF	TGTGCCAGTAGTTGGGGACAAGCCAATCAGCCCCAGCATTTT
TRBV6-5	TRBJ2-7	15	.	TRBD1	CASRSGTGVSYEQYF	TGTGCCAGCAGGTCCGGGACAGGGGTATCATACGAGCAGTACTTC
TRBV18	TRBJ2-6	16	few	TRBD1	CASSPADRAGANVLTF	TGTGCCAGCTCACCCGCGGACAGGGCTGGGGCCAACGTCCTGACTTTC
TRBV12-3/TRBV12-4	TRBJ2-2	13	.	TRBD1	CASSLDRTGELFF	TGTGCCAGCAGTTTGGACAGGACGGGGGAGCTGTTTTTT
TRBV12-3/TRBV12-4	TRBJ1-2	13	.	.	CASSLSGTNGYTF	TGTGCCAGCAGTTTAAGCGGGACGAATGGCTACACCTTC
TRBV2	TRBJ1-1	15	.	.	CASSRERASGTEAFF	TGTGCCAGCAGTCGGGAAAGGGCGAGTGGCACTGAAGCTTTCTTT
TRBV7-3	TRBJ2-1	12	few	.	CASSSTGNEQFF	TGTGCCAGCAGCTCGACGGGTAATGAGCAGTTCTTC